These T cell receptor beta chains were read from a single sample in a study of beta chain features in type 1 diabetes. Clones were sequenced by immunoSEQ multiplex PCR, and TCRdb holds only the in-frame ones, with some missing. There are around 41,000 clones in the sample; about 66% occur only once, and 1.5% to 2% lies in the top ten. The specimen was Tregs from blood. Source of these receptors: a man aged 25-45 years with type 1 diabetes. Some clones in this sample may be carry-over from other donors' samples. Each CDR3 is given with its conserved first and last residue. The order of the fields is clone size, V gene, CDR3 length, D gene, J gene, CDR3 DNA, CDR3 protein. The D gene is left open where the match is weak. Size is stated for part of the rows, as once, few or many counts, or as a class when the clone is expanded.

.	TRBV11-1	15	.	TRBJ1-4	TGTGCCAGCAGCTTTACTGGAAACAGGGATGAAAAACTGTTTTTT	CASSFTGNRDEKLFF
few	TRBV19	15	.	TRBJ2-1	TGTGCCAGTAGTATCGGCGGGGGCCTCTACAATGAGCAGTTCTTC	CASSIGGGLYNEQFF
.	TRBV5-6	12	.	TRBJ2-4	TGTGCCAGCAGCTTGGACCGGAACATTCAGTACTTC	CASSLDRNIQYF
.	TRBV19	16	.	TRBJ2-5	TGTGCCAGTAGTCCCTACGCCGCGGGGGCCCAAGAGACCCAGTACTTC	CASSPYAAGAQETQYF
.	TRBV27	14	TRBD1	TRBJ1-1	TGTGCCAGCAGCCCGACAGGGATTGGGACTGAAGCTTTCTTT	CASSPTGIGTEAFF
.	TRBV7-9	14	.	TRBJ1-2	TGTGCCAGCAGTCCTGCAGGGGCTAACTATGGCTACACCTTC	CASSPAGANYGYTF
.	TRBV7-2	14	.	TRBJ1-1	TGTGCCAGCAGCTTAGCGGGAGTGCGCTCTGAAGCTTTCTTT	CASSLAGVRSEAFF
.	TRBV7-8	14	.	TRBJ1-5	TGTGCCAGCAGCTTTCAGGGCTTGGATCAGCCCCAGCATTTT	CASSFQGLDQPQHF
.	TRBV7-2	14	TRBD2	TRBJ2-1	TGTGCCAGCAGTCTAGCGGGGGGATGGAATGAGCAGTTCTTC	CASSLAGGWNEQFF
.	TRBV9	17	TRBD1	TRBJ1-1	TGTGCCAGCAGCCCCCGTTGGACAGGGGGTACACACACTGAAGCTTTCTTT	CASSPRWTGGTHTEAFF
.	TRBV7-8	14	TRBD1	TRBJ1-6	TGTGCCAGCAGCTTGGGGGACAGGGTTTCACCCCTCCACTTT	CASSLGDRVSPLHF
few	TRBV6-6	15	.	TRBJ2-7	TGTGCCAGCAGGGGAGGGGGGGCAGGGGCCTACGAGCAGTACTTC	CASRGGGAGAYEQYF
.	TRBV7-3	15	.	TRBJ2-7	TGTGCCAGCAAAAATTCACCCGGGGATCCCTACGAGCAGTACTTC	CASKNSPGDPYEQYF
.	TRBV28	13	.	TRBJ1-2	TGTGCCCACCGCCCGGGGGGCGCGGGTGGCTACACCTTC	CAHRPGGAGGYTF
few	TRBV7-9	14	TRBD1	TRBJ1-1	TGTGCCAGCAGCATTTCCGGGACAGTTACTGAAGCTTTCTTT	CASSISGTVTEAFF
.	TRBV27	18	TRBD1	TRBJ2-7	TGTGCCAGCAGTTTCTCCCCTCCGAACAGGGGGGTTTCCTACGAGCAGTACTTC	CASSFSPPNRGVSYEQYF
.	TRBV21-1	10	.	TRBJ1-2	TGTGCCAGCAGCAAACCGGGCTACACCTTC	CASSKPGYTF
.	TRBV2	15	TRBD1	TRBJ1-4	TGTGCCAGCAGTGAAGAGGGCAGGGGGCAGGAAAAACTGTTTTTT	CASSEEGRGQEKLFF
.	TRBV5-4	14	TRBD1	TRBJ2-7	TGTGCCAGCAGCTTGGTGGGACAGTCCTACGAGCAGTACTTC	CASSLVGQSYEQYF
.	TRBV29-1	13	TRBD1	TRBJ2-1	TGCAGCGCCCAACGACAGGGGGAAGGTGAGCAGTTCTTC	CSAQRQGEGEQFF
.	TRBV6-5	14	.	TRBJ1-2	TGTGCCAGCAGTTACTCAGGAGATCCCTATGGCTACACCTTC	CASSYSGDPYGYTF
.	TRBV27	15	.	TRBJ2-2	TGTGCCAGCGCTCCGGGCAGGGCTTACACCGGGGAGCTGTTTTTT	CASAPGRAYTGELFF
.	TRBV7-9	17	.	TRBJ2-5	TGTGCCAGCAGCTTTGGGTTGACGGCGGTGTACCAAGAGACCCAGTACTTC	CASSFGLTAVYQETQYF
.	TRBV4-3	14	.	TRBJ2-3	TGCGCCAGCAGTCCGGGCGGGGGCACAGATACGCAGTATTTT	CASSPGGGTDTQYF
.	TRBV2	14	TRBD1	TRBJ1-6	TGTGCCAGCAGCCGGGACAGCCGGAATTCACCCCTCCACTTT	CASSRDSRNSPLHF
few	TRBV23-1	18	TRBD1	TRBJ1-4	TGCGCCAGCAGTCAGACGGGACAGGGAGTGGGAACTAATGAAAAACTGTTTTTT	CASSQTGQGVGTNEKLFF
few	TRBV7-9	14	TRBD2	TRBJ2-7	TGTGCCAGCAGCTCTAGCGGGGGGACCTACGAGCAGTACTTC	CASSSSGGTYEQYF
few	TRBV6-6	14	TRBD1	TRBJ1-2	TGTGCCACATTACGGAGTGAGGGGGCCCAGGGCTACACCTTC	CATLRSEGAQGYTF
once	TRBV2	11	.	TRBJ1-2	TGTGGCATGGTTGCGTACTATGGCTACACCTTC	CGMVAYYGYTF
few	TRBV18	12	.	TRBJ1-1	TGTGCCAGCTCGAGGCAGAACACTGAAGCTTTCTTT	CASSRQNTEAFF
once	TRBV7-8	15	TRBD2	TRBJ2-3	TGTGCCAGCAGCCGGGACTACCGACTCACAGATACGCAGTATTTT	CASSRDYRLTDTQYF
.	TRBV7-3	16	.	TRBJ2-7	TGTGCCAGCAGCTTAAATGGGGGGGCTAGCTCCTACGAGCAGTACTTC	CASSLNGGASSYEQYF
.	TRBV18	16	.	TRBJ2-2	TGTGCCAGCTCACCACCAAGGACAGTGAACACCGGGGAGCTGTTTTTT	CASSPPRTVNTGELFF
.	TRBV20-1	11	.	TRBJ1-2	TGCAGCACAGGGAACCCCTATGGCTACACCTTC	CSTGNPYGYTF
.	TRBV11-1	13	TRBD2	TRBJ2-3	TGTGCCAGCAGCGCGGGGGGGCCAGATACGCAGTATTTT	CASSAGGPDTQYF
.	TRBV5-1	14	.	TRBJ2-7	TGCGCCAGCAGCTTGGACGCTGACAGGACTCAAGGGTACTTC	CASSLDADRTQGYF